This entry lists 12 T cell receptor beta chains sequenced from one sample in a study of CD8 T cells in Susac syndrome. RNA was extracted with the RNeasy kit, and a quantity of about 0.45 to 1 ug was reverse transcribed using random hexamers. Via MiXCR, TCRdb re-called the immunoSEQ multiplex PCR reads, giving one row per CDR3 protein. The sample records 45,000 or so distinct CDR3 sequences, 90% to 95% being singletons. The sample was CD8+ T cells from PBMCs. The source of these receptors is a human donor in good health.

This chain links TRBV20-1 with TRBJ1-1; unclear D gene. This CDR3 spans 14 amino acids. Between the trimmed V and J ends, which lost 1 base and 0 bases, there was a span of 9 bases. Germline CDR1 reads DFQATT; CDR2 reads SNEGSKA (reference sequence). DNA of the CDR3: TGCAGTGCTAGAGTGGTTTATATGAACACTGAAGCTTTCTTT. Amino acid sequence: CSARVVYMNTEAFF.

The V and J genes are TRBV2 and TRBJ2-2, with D possibly TRBD2 on 5 matching bases. The V gene lost 2 bases and the J gene lost 4 bases, with 8 bases spanning the gap. The CDR3 has 14 amino acids. Germline values: CDR1 SNHLY, CDR2 FYNNEI. CDR3 bases: TGTGCCAGCAGTGAACGGCTAGCCACCGGGGAGCTGTTTTTT. Translating it yields CASSERLATGELFF.

This chain links TRBV7-6 with TRBJ2-1, with 12 bases lining up with TRBD2. Trimming at V came to 2 bases and at J to 4 bases, leaving 6 bases not matched to a gene. The CDR3 is made up of 17 amino acids. Germline values: CDR1 SGHVS, CDR2 FNYEAQ. CDR3 DNA sequence: TGTGCCAGCAGCTTACCCGGGACTAGCGGGTCTTACAATGAGCAGTTCTTC. Translated, it gives CASSLPGTSGSYNEQFF.

V gene TRBV29-1 combines with J gene TRBJ2-7, with 10 bases identical to TRBD2. The V gene's germline CDR1 is SQVTM and CDR2 ANQGSEA. This CDR3 spans 12 amino acids. V shed 4 bases, J shed 4 bases, and the junction held 1 base outside the gene matches. The CDR3 region has the DNA TGCAGCGTTGCTAGCGGGAGTTACGAGCAGTACTTC. Its protein is CSVASGSYEQYF.

This chain uses TRBV2 with TRBJ2-5; no firm D call. The CDR3 length is 12 residues. Germline assignment: CDR1 SNHLY and CDR2 FYNNEI. Trimming pared 4 bases from V and 0 bases from J, leaving 3 bases between. CDR3 bases: TGTGCCAGCAGTGGCTACCAAGAGACCCAGTACTTC. This translates into CASSGYQETQYF.

This clonotype was seen only once. The rearrangement uses TRBV28 and TRBJ1-2; D perhaps matches TRBD1 (5 bases). Trimming pared 2 bases from V and 8 bases from J, leaving 15 bases between. The CDR3 loop spans 14 amino acids. Germline values: CDR1 MDHEN, CDR2 SYDVKM. The CDR3 is CASSLLRGFQGYTF. CDR3 bases: TGTGCCAGCAGTTTACTCCGGGGCTTTCAAGGCTACACCTTC.

The chain has TRBV28 and TRBJ1-5; D not certain. The CDR3 extends over 14 amino acids. V was shortened by 2 bases and J by 7 bases, with 12 bases between the two germline ends. Germline values: CDR1 MDHEN, CDR2 SYDVKM. CDR3 loop: CASSLRAGSQPQHF. In nucleotides, the CDR3 is TGTGCCAGCAGTTTAAGGGCGGGAAGCCAGCCCCAGCATTTT.

V is TRBV6-5 and J is TRBJ1-1; D perhaps matches TRBD1 (5 bases). Trimming left V 10 bases short and J 2 bases short, with 14 bases between. CDR3 length equals 13 residues. The germline gives CDR1 MNHEY, CDR2 SVGAGI. As DNA, the CDR3 is TGTGCCACCCAACCCGACAGCAACACTGAAGCTTTCTTT. Encoded protein: CATQPDSNTEAFF.

V usage is TRBV15 and J usage is TRBJ2-6, with unresolved D. V shed 5 bases and J shed 1 base, with 6 bases lying between them. The germline CDR1 and CDR2 sequences are LNHNV and YYDKDF (reference sequence). The CDR3 has 14 residues. CDR3 region: CATSGESGANVLTF. CDR3 bases: TGTGCCACCAGCGGGGAATCTGGGGCCAACGTCCTGACTTTC.

This sequence joins TRBV20-1 and TRBJ2-1, with 8 bases lining up with TRBD2. The CDR3 covers 16 residues. J was trimmed by 1 base and V by 5 bases; bases with no gene match: 10. Germline-derived CDR1 and CDR2 are DFQATT and SNEGSKA (reference sequence). CDR3 in DNA: TGCAGTGCTGTCCCGGGACTAGGGGGGTCCTACAATGAGCAGTTCTTC. Its translation is CSAVPGLGGSYNEQFF.

This sequence joins TRBV29-1 and TRBJ2-7; a weak D match, TRBD1 (6 bases). V was shortened by 6 bases and J by 2 bases, with 23 bases between the two germline ends. This CDR3 contains 16 residues. Germline values: CDR1 SQVTM, CDR2 ANQGSEA. This CDR3 is CSVLGPQSTGAYEQYF. As DNA, the CDR3 is TGCAGCGTCTTGGGCCCGCAATCGACAGGAGCCTACGAGCAGTACTTC.

This rearrangement joins TRBV7-9 to TRBJ1-5; TRBD1 agrees at 8 bases. This CDR3 region has 14 residues. Germline V gives CDR1 SEHNR, CDR2 FQNEAQ (reference sequence). J was trimmed by 4 bases and V by 4 bases; bases with no gene match: 3. The CDR3 region has the DNA TGTGCCAGCAGCTCGGGACAGGTGAATCAGCCCCAGCATTTT. This gives the protein CASSSGQVNQPQHF.